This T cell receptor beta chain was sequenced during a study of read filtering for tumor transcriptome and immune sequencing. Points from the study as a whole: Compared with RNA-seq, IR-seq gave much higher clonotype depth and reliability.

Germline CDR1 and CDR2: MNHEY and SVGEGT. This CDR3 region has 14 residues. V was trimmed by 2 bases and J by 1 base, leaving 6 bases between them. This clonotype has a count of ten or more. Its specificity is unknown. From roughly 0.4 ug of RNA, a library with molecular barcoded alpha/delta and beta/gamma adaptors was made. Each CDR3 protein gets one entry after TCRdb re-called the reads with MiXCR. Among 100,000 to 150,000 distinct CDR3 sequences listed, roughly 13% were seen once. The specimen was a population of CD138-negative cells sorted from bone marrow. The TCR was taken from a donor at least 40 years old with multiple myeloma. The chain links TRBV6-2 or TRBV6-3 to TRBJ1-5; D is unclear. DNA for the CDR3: TGTGCCAGCAGTTACGGAGGGAGCAATCAGCCCCAGCATTTT. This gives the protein CASSYGGSNQPQHF.